This record covers a single T cell receptor (beta chain). The antigen is undetermined. The data originate from a study of vaccination effects on CD4 cells after COVID-19. General study findings and limits: At late timepoints after vaccination, vaccine- and infection-induced clones shrank markedly. A shortage of convalescent patients and an absence of early post-infection timepoints characterized the study.

Ahead of sequencing, the ViraFEST assay grew antigen-specific CD4+ T cells using viral peptide pools. Culture lasted about 10 days before CD4+ T cell isolation. Nucleocapsid antibody tests were negative, and the vaccine recipients had no prior SARS-CoV-2 infection. Profiling relied on immunoSEQ multiplex PCR, and the TCRdb table lists in-frame clones only, not all of them. The table shows about 68,000 clones, with under 90% occurring only once. The receptor was derived from a human donor who received a COVID-19 vaccine. This specimen consisted of CD4+ T cells from PBMCs cultured with SARS-CoV-2 spike peptides, obtained before COVID-19 vaccination.

The CDR3 spells CASSQDTGGSNQPQHF. The CDR3 nucleotides read TGCGCCAGCAGCCAAGATACGGGGGGAAGCAATCAGCCCCAGCATTTT. The chain has TRBV4-3 and TRBJ1-5; perhaps TRBD1 as D (5 bases). In germline, CDR1 is LGHNA, CDR2 YSLEER. V lost 0 bases and J lost 1, with 10 bases in between. This CDR3 has 16 residues.